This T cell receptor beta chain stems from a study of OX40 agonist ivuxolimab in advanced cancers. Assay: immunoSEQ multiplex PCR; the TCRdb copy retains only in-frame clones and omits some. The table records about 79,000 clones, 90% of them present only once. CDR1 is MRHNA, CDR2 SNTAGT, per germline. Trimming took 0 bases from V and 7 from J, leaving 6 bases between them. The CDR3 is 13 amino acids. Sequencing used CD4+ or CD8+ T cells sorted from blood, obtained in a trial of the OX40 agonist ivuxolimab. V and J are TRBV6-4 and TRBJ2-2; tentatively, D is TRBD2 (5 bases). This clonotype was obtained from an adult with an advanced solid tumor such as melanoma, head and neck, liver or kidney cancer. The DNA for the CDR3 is TGTGCCAGCAGTGACTCAGGACTCGGGGAGCTGTTTTTT. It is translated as CASSDSGLGELFF.